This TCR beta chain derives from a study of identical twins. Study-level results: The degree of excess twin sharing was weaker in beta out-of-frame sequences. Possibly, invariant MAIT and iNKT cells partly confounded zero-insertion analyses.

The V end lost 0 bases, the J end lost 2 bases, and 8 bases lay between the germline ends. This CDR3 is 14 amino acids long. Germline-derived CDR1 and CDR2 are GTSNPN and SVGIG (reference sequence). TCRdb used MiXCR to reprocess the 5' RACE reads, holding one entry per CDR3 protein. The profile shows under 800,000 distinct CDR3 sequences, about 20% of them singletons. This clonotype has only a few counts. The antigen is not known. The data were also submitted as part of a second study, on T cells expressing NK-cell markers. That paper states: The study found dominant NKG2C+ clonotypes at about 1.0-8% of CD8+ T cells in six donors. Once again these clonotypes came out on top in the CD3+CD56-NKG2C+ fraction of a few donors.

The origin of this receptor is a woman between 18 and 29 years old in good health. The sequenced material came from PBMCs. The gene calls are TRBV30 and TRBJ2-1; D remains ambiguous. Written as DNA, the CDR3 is TGTGCCTGGAGTGTGGTCCAGACCTACAATGAGCAGTTCTTC. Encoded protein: CAWSVVQTYNEQFF.